This TCR beta chain originates from a study of T-cell memory formation after mild COVID-19. At the level of the study: The two donors had largely donor-specific TCR clusters.

Regarding the study as a whole: The CD4+ clones that contracted clustered mainly within CM and EM, and the CD8+ clones concentrated in EMRA. Clones shrinking from day 15 to 85 showed even CD4/CD8 mixes; later expanders tilted CD4+.

CDR1 and CDR2 (germline): SGHDT, YYEEEE. J was trimmed by 0 bases and V by 2 bases; bases with no gene match: 5. The CDR3 is 16 amino acids. 5'RACE with constant-segment primers built TCRalpha and TCRbeta cDNA libraries with UMIs. TCRdb re-called the 5' RACE reads through MiXCR, storing one row per CDR3 protein. Of approximately 150,000 distinct CDR3 sequences detected, approximately 5.7% appear once; the ten largest clones hold about 2%. This clonotype appeared a few times. Its antigen is currently unknown. Sequencing used PBMCs or a T cell subset sorted from them (not recorded which). The sequence was obtained from an adult woman who had mild COVID-19 (a few samples of this study predate the infection). Cell type and time point are not known. The chain uses TRBV5-6 and TRBJ2-3; 8 positions match TRBD2. CDR3 in DNA: TGTGCCAGCAGCTTCTCGCGGGGGGTTAGCACAGATACGCAGTATTTT. It encodes CASSFSRGVSTDTQYF.